This entry lists 3 T cell receptor beta chains sequenced from one sample in a study of OX40 agonist ivuxolimab in advanced cancers. Profiling relied on immunoSEQ multiplex PCR, and the TCRdb table lists in-frame clones only, not all of them. The sample includes 80,000 or so clones, roughly 89% of them seen just once. This specimen was CD4+ or CD8+ T cells sorted from blood, taken in a trial of the OX40 agonist ivuxolimab. The receptors here all came from an adult with an advanced solid tumor such as melanoma, head and neck, liver or kidney cancer.

The chain combines TRBV5-4 with TRBJ2-3; TRBD1 agrees at 11 bases. Germline assignment: CDR1 SGHNT and CDR2 YYREEE (reference sequence). The CDR3 consists of 16 residues. J was trimmed by 2 bases and V by 1 base; bases with no gene match: 3. CDR3: CASSLWTGGFTDTQYF. The CDR3 region has the DNA TGTGCCAGCAGCTTGTGGACAGGGGGCTTCACAGATACGCAGTATTTT.

This clone was found once. CDR3 sequence reads: CASIVGMGGSANTGELFF. CDR3 nucleotide sequence: TGTGCCAGCATCGTGGGGATGGGGGGCTCGGCGAACACCGGGGAGCTGTTTTTT. The chain recombines TRBV28 with TRBJ2-2; possibly TRBD1 or TRBD2 for D (6 bases each). Trimming removed 7 bases from V and 0 bases from J, with 21 bases in between. CDR3 size: 18 residues. Germline loops: CDR1 MDHEN, CDR2 SYDVKM.

This clone came up a few times. The rearrangement joins TRBV5-5 to TRBJ1-2; the D gene is possibly TRBD1 (5 bases). V lost 2 bases to trimming and J lost 4 bases, with 15 bases between them. Germline lookup yields CDR1 SGHKS and CDR2 YYEKEE (reference sequence). The CDR3 length is 15 residues. CDR3 sequence (DNA): TGTGCCAGCAGCTTAGGCCCTGGGGGTACCTATGGCTACACCTTC. Residues: CASSLGPGGTYGYTF.